This T cell receptor (beta chain) was recovered during a study of T-cell memory formation after mild COVID-19. MiXCR, run by TCRdb on the 5' RACE reads, gives a single entry per CDR3 protein. The sample holds 250,000 to 350,000 distinct CDR3 sequences, 15% to 20% seen once. V shed 5 bases, J shed 9 bases, and the junction held 13 bases outside the gene matches. There are 14 residues in the CDR3. Germline V gene sequence: CDR1 SEHNR, CDR2 FQNEAQ (reference sequence). The sequence derives from a man younger than 35 who had mild COVID-19 (a few samples of this study predate the infection). Cell type and time point are not known. The chain joins TRBV7-9 to TRBJ2-7; 7 bases map to TRBD2. Sequencing input: PBMCs or a T cell subset sorted from them (not recorded which). The CDR3 protein is CASSRPSLSGVQYF. CDR3 DNA: TGTGCCAGCAGCCGGCCTAGTCTAAGCGGGGTGCAGTACTTC.